This T cell receptor (beta chain) was documented in a study of cytomegalovirus exposure and HLA in healthy donors. About this clone itself: Its antigen is still unknown.

General study results and limits: Confirmation in vitro established that a few CMV-associated chains were specific for CMV antigens. The classifier reportedly diagnosed cytomegalovirus status with high sensitivity and specificity.

Here immunoSEQ multiplex PCR was the method, and the copy in TCRdb shows in-frame clones only, minus some. Among 90,000 to 150,000 clones listed, approximately 87% were seen once. Germline loops: CDR1 SEHNR, CDR2 FQNEAQ (reference sequence). The CDR3 has 14 residues. Trimming removed 5 bases from V and 0 bases from J, with 7 bases in between. The sequenced sample was PBMCs. V gene TRBV7-9 combines with J gene TRBJ2-2; no reliable D call. This TCR was recovered from a woman in her twenties or thirties in good health and CMV-seronegative. CDR3: CASSPTANTGELFF. The CDR3 nucleotides read TGTGCCAGCAGCCCGACTGCGAACACCGGGGAGCTGTTTTTT. The whole variable domain, filled in from reference TRBV7-9 and TRBJ2-2, reads DTGVSQNPRHKITKRGQNVTFRCDPISEHNRLYWYRQTLGQGPEFLTYFQNEAQLEKSRLLSDRFSAERPKGSFSTLEIQRTEQGDSAMYLCASSPTANTGELFFGEGSRLTVL.